Following are 13 T cell receptor beta chains from one sample sequenced in a study of tumor-infiltrating lymphocytes in primary liver carcinoma. The template, about 510 ng total RNA, yielded TCR beta cDNA made with a constant-region primer. Three nested multiplex PCR rounds of slightly modified ARM-PCR generated TCR beta libraries. The two initial PCR rounds, about 9 cycles each, used TRBV1-TRBV30 forward and C-beta reverse primers. TCRdb processed the multiplex PCR reads anew with MiXCR; each CDR3 protein has one entry. The sample lists fewer than 75,000 distinct CDR3 sequences; around 69% were seen once. Co-extraction of RNA and DNA was performed on about 19-32 mg of unsorted bulk tissue. The material sequenced was liver tumor tissue from sampling region 4. Subset specified: tumor region T4, right-lateral pole. The source of these receptors is a middle-aged man with primary liver carcinoma and hepatitis B virus infection.

With regard to this clonotype: At one end, the junction sequence differs from germline, possibly due to a read error. The chain combines TRBV2 with TRBJ1-1, with TRBD1 matching over 10 bases. Per germline, CDR1 SNHLY and CDR2 FYNNEI. The CDR3 contains 17 residues. The CDR3 region has the DNA TGTGCCAGCAGAGAGTTTCCGGGACAGGGGAAAAACACTGAGGCTTCCTTT. This gives the protein CASREFPGQGKNTEASF.

The chain couples TRBV29-1 to TRBJ2-3; TRBD2 matches 10 bases. Losses at the gene ends were 3 bases for V and 3 bases for J; bases not matched to a gene: 12. The germline gives CDR1 SQVTM, CDR2 ANQGSEA. The CDR3 runs to 17 residues. CDR3 DNA: TGCAGCGTTGATTTGCCTAGCGGGAGTTTAGGGACAGATACGCAGTATTTT. The encoded protein is CSVDLPSGSLGTDTQYF.

About this clonotype: The CDR3 does not close with the conserved phenylalanine or tryptophan, likely indicating a read error. The rearrangement joins TRBV6-5 to TRBJ2-3; D might be TRBD2 (5 bases). Looked up from germline, CDR1 is MNHEY and CDR2 is SVGAGI. The CDR3 has 15 amino acids. Trimming stripped 2 bases from V and 0 bases from J, with 9 bases between. For the CDR3, the DNA is TGTGCCAGCAGTTACGCGGGCCTAAGCACAGATACGCAGTATTTG. Encoded protein: CASSYAGLSTDTQYL.

This clonotype was found many times. The chain uses TRBV29-1 and TRBJ2-3; tentative D call: TRBD1 (6 bases). Trimming took 7 bases from V and 9 from J, leaving 14 bases between them. The CDR3 extends over 11 amino acids. Germline V lookup: CDR1 SQVTM, CDR2 ANQGSEA. The CDR3 loop reads CSGTQGSTQYF. Written as DNA, the CDR3 is TGCAGCGGAACCCAGGGGTCCACGCAGTATTTT.

This clonotype has at least ten counts. DNA for the CDR3: TGTGCCAGCAGCGCAGGGGGCGCAAGCAATCAGCCCCAGCATTTT. It codes for CASSAGGASNQPQHF. J is TRBJ1-5 and V is TRBV2; 8 bases line up with TRBD1. V lost 6 bases and J lost 1; bases outside the gene matches: 5. The CDR3 is made up of 15 amino acids. Germline-derived CDR1 and CDR2 are SNHLY and FYNNEI.

In the case of this clonotype: At one end, the junction sequence differs from germline, possibly due to a read error. The chain recombines TRBV5-4 with TRBJ2-7; 7 bases are shared with TRBD1. The CDR3 is 13 amino acids. From germline, CDR1 is SGHNT and CDR2 YYREEE (reference sequence). The CDR3 sequence: CASSQDRVGGQYF. As DNA, the CDR3 is TGCGCCAGCAGCCAAGACAGGGTAGGCGGGCAGTACTTC.

On this clonotype: One end of the junction is discordant with germline, which a read error may explain. The rearrangement uses TRBV4-3 and TRBJ2-2, with D maybe TRBD2 (5 bases). The CDR3 is made up of 17 amino acids. The V gene's germline CDR1 is LGHNA and CDR2 YSLEER. CDR3 sequence: CASSHQPYGDEPGELLF. The CDR3 region has the DNA TGCGCCAGCAGCCACCAACCATATGGGGATGAGCCCGGGGAGCTGCTTTTT.

This clonotype occurred many times. V is TRBV5-4 and J is TRBJ2-2; D gene uncertain. V gave up 2 bases and J gave up 6 bases, with 5 bases separating them. Germline values: CDR1 SGHNT, CDR2 YYREEE (reference sequence). This CDR3 is 12 amino acids long. CDR3 sequence (DNA): TGTGCCAGCAGCTTCGTTTCCGGGGAGCTGTTTTTT. Protein product: CASSFVSGELFF.

In this sample, this clonotype turned up once. An end of the junction does not agree with germline; a read error may underlie this. V and J are TRBV11-2 and TRBJ1-1, with D possibly matching TRBD1 (5 bases). The V gene's germline CDR1 is SGHAT and CDR2 FQNNGV. The CDR3 totals 16 residues. The CDR3 sequence: CTSSRGRVGVFTEAFF. The CDR3 region has the DNA TGTACCAGCAGCCGAGGTAGGGTAGGGGTCTTCACAGAAGCTTTCTTT.

On this clonotype: This may be a read error, as it is one base from a much larger clone. The V and J genes are TRBV29-1 and TRBJ2-7; D not certain. Germline V gene lookup returns CDR1 SQVTM and CDR2 ANQGSEA. This CDR3 has 12 residues. The CDR3 DNA follows: TGCAGCGTTGGCAGGAACGGCTACAAGCAGTACTTC. This translates into CSVGRNGYKQYF.

In its sample, this clonotype was seen once. This is likely a read error, given that the CDR3 carries no conserved phenylalanine or tryptophan at its end. The rearrangement joins TRBV4-1 to TRBJ2-3; D might be TRBD2 (5 bases). Germline CDR1 is MGHRA and CDR2 is YSYEKL. The CDR3 is 14 amino acids. CDR3 in DNA: TGCGCCAGTAGCCAAGTCACAAGAGGGGATACGCAGTATGTT. Encoded protein: CASSQVTRGDTQYV.

Comment on this clonotype: The junction departs from germline at one end; a sequencing error may be responsible. This sequence joins TRBV6-1 and TRBJ1-2; no firm D call. This CDR3 is 16 amino acids long. CDR1 is MNHNS, CDR2 SASEGT, per germline. In nucleotides, the CDR3 is TGTGCCAGCAGTGAAGGTGTCGGCAGACCCGACTGTGGCTACACATTC. It translates to CASSEGVGRPDCGYTF.

Only one count was recorded for this clonotype. At one of its ends the junction is not consistent with the germline gene, which may arise from a read error. This chain connects TRBV7-9 to TRBJ2-3; the match to TRBD2 covers 16 bases. Germline V gene lookup returns CDR1 SEHNR and CDR2 FQNEAQ (reference sequence). This CDR3 is built from 20 residues. CDR3 coding DNA: TGTGCCAGCAGCTGGCCCACGGGACTAGCGGGAGGGCCGGCTTCAGATACGCAGTACTTT. Translating it yields CASSWPTGLAGGPASDTQYF.